This is a list of T cell receptor beta chains from one sample in a study of CD8+ T cells in alopecia areata. The table came from immunoSEQ multiplex PCR; TCRdb's copy has only in-frame clones and leaves some out. In the table there are more than 150,000 clones, 50% to 60% of which are singletons. Specimen: CD4+ T cells sorted from blood, collected at week 0. These receptors were collected from a human donor with alopecia areata. Both conserved end residues are part of each CDR3. The D gene is left open where the match is weak. Not all rows give a size; the values are once, few, many and, for expanded clones, a class.

CDR3aa | CDR3nt | abundance | d_gene | j_gene | v_gene
CASRLLAANTGELFF | TGTGCCAGCCGGTTACTAGCGGCGAACACCGGGGAGCTGTTTTTT | once | TRBD2 | TRBJ2-2 | TRBV7-9
CAWSDGNYGYTF | TGTGCCTGGAGTGACGGGAACTATGGCTACACCTTC | - | - | TRBJ1-2 | TRBV30
CASSSGHYYTF | TGTGCCAGCAGTTCGGGTCACTACTACACCTTC | - | - | TRBJ1-2 | TRBV6-5
CASSPVGADGTEAFF | TGTGCCAGCTCACCGGTGGGGGCAGACGGCACTGAAGCTTTCTTT | few | - | TRBJ1-1 | TRBV18
CASSDTGGLGNQPQHF | TGTGCCAGCAGCGATACAGGGGGTCTGGGCAATCAGCCCCAGCATTTT | - | TRBD1 | TRBJ1-5 | TRBV7-9
CASSQGFRGNTEAFF | TGTGCCAGCAGCCAAGGATTCAGGGGAAACACTGAAGCTTTCTTT | - | - | TRBJ1-1 | TRBV4-2
CASSHLVGASYEQYF | TGTGCCAGCAGCCATTTGGTCGGCGCCTCCTACGAGCAGTACTTC | - | - | TRBJ2-7 | TRBV14
CASSLERGGIYF | TGTGCCAGCAGCTTAGAGCGGGGGGGTATTTATTTT | - | TRBD2 | TRBJ2-3 | TRBV11-2
CASSSVAGSGNTIYF | TGTGCCAGCAGCTCTGTGGCGGGGTCTGGAAACACCATATATTTT | few | - | TRBJ1-3 | TRBV7-2
CSAVQDYGYTF | TGCAGTGCGGTTCAGGACTATGGCTACACCTTC | - | - | TRBJ1-2 | TRBV20-1
CASSLEPPYEQYF | TGCGCCAGCAGCTTGGAACCGCCCTACGAGCAGTACTTC | - | - | TRBJ2-7 | TRBV5-1
CAWSGGANTEAFF | TGTGCCTGGAGTGGGGGGGCGAACACTGAAGCTTTCTTT | - | - | TRBJ1-1 | TRBV30
CAWIKGFPYNEQFF | TGTGCCTGGATAAAAGGTTTTCCCTACAATGAGCAGTTCTTC | - | - | TRBJ2-1 | TRBV30
CASSPPDWGWNTEAFF | TGTGCCAGCTCACCACCTGATTGGGGATGGAACACTGAAGCTTTCTTT | many | - | TRBJ1-1 | TRBV18
CASSRSGLEETQYF | TGCGCCAGCAGCCGAAGCGGCCTCGAGGAGACCCAGTACTTC | - | - | TRBJ2-5 | TRBV4-1
CASSLAAGGNSPLHF | TGTGCCAGCAGCTTAGCTGCAGGGGGTAATTCACCCCTCCACTTT | - | TRBD1 | TRBJ1-6 | TRBV7-2
CASSREGRREPQHF | TGTGCCAGCAGTCGCGAAGGTAGGCGGGAGCCCCAGCATTTT | - | - | TRBJ1-5 | TRBV6-5
CASGRGGETQYF | TGTGCCAGCGGGCGGGGCGGAGAGACCCAGTACTTC | - | - | TRBJ2-5 | TRBV5-6
CASSLRGLDNEQFF | TGTGCCAGCAGCTTGCGGGGTTTGGACAATGAGCAGTTCTTC | - | - | TRBJ2-1 | TRBV5-6
CASSLGGFLSEQYF | TGTGCCAGCAGCTTAGGGGGGTTCTTGAGCGAGCAGTACTTC | few | - | TRBJ2-7 | TRBV7-2
CASSQGGLASDTQYF | TGCGCCAGCAGCCAAGGGGGACTAGCGTCAGATACGCAGTATTTT | - | TRBD2 | TRBJ2-3 | TRBV4-1
CASSYARDNSGANVLTF | TGTGCCAGCAGCTACGCCCGGGATAACTCTGGGGCCAACGTCCTGACTTTC | - | - | TRBJ2-6 | TRBV7-2
CASSAPGAGELFF | TGTGCCAGCAGTGCACCAGGGGCCGGGGAGCTGTTTTTT | - | - | TRBJ2-2 | TRBV25-1
CATSRAGGGNQPQHF | TGTGCCACCAGCAGAGCCGGGGGCGGCAATCAGCCCCAGCATTTT | - | - | TRBJ1-5 | TRBV15
CASSDGRVKEKYTGELFF | TGTGCCAGCAGTGACGGTCGGGTGAAAGAAAAATACACCGGGGAGCTGTTTTTT | once | - | TRBJ2-2 | TRBV6-4
CASSLGASENIQYF | TGTGCCAGCAGCTTAGGTGCTAGCGAAAACATTCAGTACTTC | few | - | TRBJ2-4 | TRBV7-2
CAALSRSAGVDTQYF | TGTGCCGCCCTGTCGAGGTCCGCTGGGGTAGATACGCAGTATTTT | - | - | TRBJ2-3 | TRBV30
CAISDNQETQYF | TGTGCCATCAGTGATAACCAGGAGACCCAGTACTTC | - | - | TRBJ2-5 | TRBV10-3
CAWSVIWTGGETQYF | TGTGCCTGGAGTGTGATATGGACGGGGGGCGAGACCCAGTACTTC | few | - | TRBJ2-5 | TRBV30
CASSVGGQGSADTQYF | TGTGCCAGCAGCGTAGGAGGACAGGGGTCTGCAGATACGCAGTATTTT | - | TRBD1 | TRBJ2-3 | TRBV9
CSVAKRGSYEQYF | TGCAGCGTTGCTAAGCGGGGTTCCTACGAGCAGTACTTC | - | TRBD2 | TRBJ2-7 | TRBV29-1
CSAAGVNTEAFF | TGCAGCGCGGCCGGGGTGAACACTGAAGCTTTCTTT | - | - | TRBJ1-1 | TRBV29-1
CASSVDGRGFRQYF | TGTGCCAGCAGCGTAGACGGCAGGGGTTTTCGGCAGTACTTC | - | - | TRBJ2-7 | TRBV9
CASSSKGTVNTEAFF | TGCGCCAGCAGCTCCAAGGGCACGGTGAACACTGAAGCTTTCTTT | - | - | TRBJ1-1 | TRBV4-1
CAWGTGMNTEAFF | TGTGCCTGGGGGACAGGGATGAACACTGAAGCTTTCTTT | - | TRBD1 | TRBJ1-1 | TRBV30
CSAQDRVDQPQHF | TGCAGCGCACAGGACAGGGTCGACCAGCCCCAGCATTTT | few | TRBD1 | TRBJ1-5 | TRBV29-1
CASSLGANTGELFF | TGTGCCAGCAGCTTAGGAGCGAACACCGGGGAGCTGTTTTTT | - | - | TRBJ2-2 | TRBV7-9
CASIANGPTGGYGYTF | TGTGCCAGCATCGCCAACGGTCCGACAGGGGGCTATGGCTACACCTTC | - | TRBD1 | TRBJ1-2 | TRBV5-6
CASSLVQGVHEQYF | TGTGCCAGCAGCTTAGTACAGGGGGTCCACGAGCAGTACTTC | once | TRBD1 | TRBJ2-7 | TRBV11-2
CAWSRDEQFF | TGTGCCTGGAGTAGGGATGAGCAGTTCTTC | - | - | TRBJ2-1 | TRBV30
CASSLGALDTQYF | TGTGCCAGCAGCTTAGGGGCGTTAGATACGCAGTATTTT | - | - | TRBJ2-3 | TRBV7-2
CASKDSSTNEKLFF | TGTGCCAGCAAAGACAGCTCAACTAATGAAAAACTGTTTTTT | few | - | TRBJ1-4 | TRBV7-9
CASALVGQVSDTQYF | TGCGCCAGCGCGCTTGTGGGACAGGTCTCAGATACGCAGTATTTT | - | TRBD1 | TRBJ2-3 | TRBV5-1
CASSGQGYTF | TGTGCCAGCAGCGGACAGGGCTACACCTTC | once | - | TRBJ1-2 | TRBV6-6
CASNTGTSGETQYF | TGTGCCAGCAACACCGGGACTAGTGGGGAGACCCAGTACTTC | - | TRBD2 | TRBJ2-5 | TRBV7-7
CASSYPTGGGADTQYF | TGTGCCAGCAGTTACCCGACGGGAGGGGGCGCGGATACGCAGTATTTT | few | - | TRBJ2-3 | TRBV6-6
CASSQGAGGGWTDTQYF | TGCGCCAGCAGCCAAGGGGCCGGTGGAGGGTGGACAGATACGCAGTATTTT | few | - | TRBJ2-3 | TRBV4-1
CASRGRGTGELFF | TGTGCCAGTAGGGGTCGAGGAACCGGGGAGCTGTTTTTT | - | - | TRBJ2-2 | TRBV19
CAWTPGDRYTGELFF | TGTGCCTGGACCCCTGGGGACAGATACACCGGGGAGCTGTTTTTT | - | TRBD1 | TRBJ2-2 | TRBV30
CAWHPGTANQPQHF | TGTGCCTGGCACCCCGGGACAGCTAATCAGCCCCAGCATTTT | - | TRBD1 | TRBJ1-5 | TRBV30
CASRRDSSAHQAFF | TGTGCCAGCAGGAGGGACAGTAGCGCTCATCAAGCTTTCTTT | - | TRBD1 | TRBJ1-1 | TRBV27